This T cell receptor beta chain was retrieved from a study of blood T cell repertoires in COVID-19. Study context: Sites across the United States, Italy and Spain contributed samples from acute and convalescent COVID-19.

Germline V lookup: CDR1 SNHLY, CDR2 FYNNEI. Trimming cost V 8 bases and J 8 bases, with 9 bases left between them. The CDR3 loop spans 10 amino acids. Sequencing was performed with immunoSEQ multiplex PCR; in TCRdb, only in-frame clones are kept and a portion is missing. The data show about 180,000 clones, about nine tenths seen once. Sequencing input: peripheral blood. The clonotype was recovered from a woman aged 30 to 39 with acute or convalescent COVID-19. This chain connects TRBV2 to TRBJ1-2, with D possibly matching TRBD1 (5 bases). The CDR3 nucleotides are TGTGCCAGCGGCGGGGGAGGCTACACCTTC. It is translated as CASGGGGYTF.